This is a list of T cell receptor beta chains from one sample in a study of vaccination and CD4 T cells after COVID-19. From the PCR reads, TCRdb called clonotypes with MiXCR, one entry per CDR3 protein. The data contain some 25,000 distinct CDR3 sequences, 45% to 50% of them singletons. The antigens for these receptors are not known. Sequenced material: CD4+ T cells from blood, cultured in vitro. These receptors were taken from a human donor who had recovered from COVID-19. The CDR3 runs from the conserved cysteine through the conserved F or W. The order of the fields is D gene, J gene, clone size, V gene, CDR3 DNA, CDR3 protein. A D gene is named only where the DNA matches it firmly. A clone size is listed for some rows: how often the clone was seen (once, few, many), or a class if it is expanded.

d_gene: .; j_gene: TRBJ1-2; abundance: few; v_gene: TRBV5-6; CDR3nt: TGTGCCAGCAGCTTGGGGGTGACGGGACGGAACTATGGCTACACCTTC; CDR3aa: CASSLGVTGRNYGYTF
d_gene: TRBD1; j_gene: TRBJ2-7; abundance: few; v_gene: TRBV28; CDR3nt: TGTGCCAGCAGTGGTGGGGGACAGGGGGCCTACGAGCAGTACTTC; CDR3aa: CASSGGGQGAYEQYF
d_gene: .; j_gene: TRBJ2-7; abundance: few; v_gene: TRBV7-2; CDR3nt: TGTGCCAGCAGCTTCGCAGGTCCCAGAGAGCAGTACTTC; CDR3aa: CASSFAGPREQYF
d_gene: TRBD1; j_gene: TRBJ1-5; abundance: .; v_gene: TRBV6-1; CDR3nt: TGTGCCAGCAGCCGCGACAGGGGGATCATCCTTAGCAATCAGCCCCAGCATTTT; CDR3aa: CASSRDRGIILSNQPQHF
d_gene: .; j_gene: TRBJ1-2; abundance: .; v_gene: TRBV30; CDR3nt: TGTGCCTGGAGTGTGGCGGGAAGATATGGCTACACCTTC; CDR3aa: CAWSVAGRYGYTF
d_gene: TRBD1; j_gene: TRBJ1-2; abundance: .; v_gene: TRBV27; CDR3nt: TGTGCCAGCAGTCGACAGGGGGACTATGGCTACACCTTC; CDR3aa: CASSRQGDYGYTF
d_gene: .; j_gene: TRBJ1-1; abundance: .; v_gene: TRBV20-1; CDR3nt: TGCGGTGCTAGAAAAACAGGGTCTGAAGCTTTCTTT; CDR3aa: CGARKTGSEAFF
d_gene: .; j_gene: TRBJ2-7; abundance: .; v_gene: TRBV7-9; CDR3nt: TGTGCCAGCAGCTCAATCTACGAGCAGTACTTC; CDR3aa: CASSSIYEQYF
d_gene: TRBD2; j_gene: TRBJ2-1; abundance: .; v_gene: TRBV20-1; CDR3nt: TGCAGTGCTGGGGAAAGCGGGAGGGCTGGCGAGCAGTTCTTC; CDR3aa: CSAGESGRAGEQFF
d_gene: .; j_gene: TRBJ2-7; abundance: .; v_gene: TRBV21-1; CDR3nt: TGTGCCAGCAGCAAATGCCGGGACCCGAGGCAGTACTTC; CDR3aa: CASSKCRDPRQYF
d_gene: .; j_gene: TRBJ2-5; abundance: .; v_gene: TRBV12-3/TRBV12-4; CDR3nt: TGTGCCAGCAGGGAGGGGGGCTGGCAAGAGACCCAGTACTTC; CDR3aa: CASREGGWQETQYF
d_gene: .; j_gene: TRBJ1-5; abundance: .; v_gene: TRBV2; CDR3nt: TGTGCCAGCAGTGGGTTGGGGTATCAGCCCCAGCATTTT; CDR3aa: CASSGLGYQPQHF
d_gene: .; j_gene: TRBJ2-5; abundance: .; v_gene: TRBV19; CDR3nt: TGTGCCAGTAGTATAAAGTTCAGGGGAGAGACCCAGTACTTC; CDR3aa: CASSIKFRGETQYF